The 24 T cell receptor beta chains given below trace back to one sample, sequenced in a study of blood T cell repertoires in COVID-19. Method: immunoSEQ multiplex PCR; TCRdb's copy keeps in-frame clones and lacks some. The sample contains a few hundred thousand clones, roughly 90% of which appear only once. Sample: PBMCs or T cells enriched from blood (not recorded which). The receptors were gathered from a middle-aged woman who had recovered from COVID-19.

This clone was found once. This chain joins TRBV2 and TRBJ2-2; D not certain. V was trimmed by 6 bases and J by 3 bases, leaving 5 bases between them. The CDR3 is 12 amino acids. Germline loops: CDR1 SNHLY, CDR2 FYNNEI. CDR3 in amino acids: CASSSYTGELFF. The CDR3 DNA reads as TGTGCCAGCAGCTCTTACACCGGGGAGCTGTTTTTT. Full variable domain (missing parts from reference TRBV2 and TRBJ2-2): EPEVTQTPSHQVTQMGQEVILRCVPISNHLYFYWYRQILGQKVEFLVSFYNNEISEKSEIFDDQFSVERPDGSNFTLKIRSTKLEDSAMYFCASSSYTGELFFGEGSRLTVL.

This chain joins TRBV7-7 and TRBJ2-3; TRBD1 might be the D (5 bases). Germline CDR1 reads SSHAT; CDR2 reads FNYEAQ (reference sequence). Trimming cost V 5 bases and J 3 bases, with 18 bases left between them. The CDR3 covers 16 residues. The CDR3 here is CASSPYRSYETDTQYF. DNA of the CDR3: TGTGCCAGCAGCCCCTACAGGTCCTACGAGACAGATACGCAGTATTTT. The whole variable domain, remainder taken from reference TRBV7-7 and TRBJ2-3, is GAGVSQSPRYKVTKRGQDVTLRCDPISSHATLYWYQQALGQGPEFLTYFNYEAQPDKSGLPSDRFSAERPEGSISTLTIQRTEQRDSAMYRCASSPYRSYETDTQYFGPGTRLTVL.

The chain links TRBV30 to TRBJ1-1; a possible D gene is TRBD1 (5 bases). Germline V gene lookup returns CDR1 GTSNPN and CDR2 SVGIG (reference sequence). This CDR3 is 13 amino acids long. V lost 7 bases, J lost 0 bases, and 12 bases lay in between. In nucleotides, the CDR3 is TGTGCCTTAGAAGTGGACATGAACACTGAAGCTTTCTTT. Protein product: CALEVDMNTEAFF. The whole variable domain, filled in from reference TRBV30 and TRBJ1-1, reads SQTIHQWPATLVQPVGSPLSLECTVEGTSNPNLYWYRQAAGRGLQLLFYSVGIGQISSEVPQNLSASRPQDRQFILSSKKLLLSDSGFYLCALEVDMNTEAFFGQGTRLTVV.

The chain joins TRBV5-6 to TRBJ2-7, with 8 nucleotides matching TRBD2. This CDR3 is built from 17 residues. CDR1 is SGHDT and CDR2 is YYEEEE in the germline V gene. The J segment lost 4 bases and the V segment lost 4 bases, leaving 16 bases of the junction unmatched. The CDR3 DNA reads TGTGCCAGCAGCGGGGGGCAAGGACTAGCAGGTTCGTACGAGCAGTACTTC. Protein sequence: CASSGGQGLAGSYEQYF. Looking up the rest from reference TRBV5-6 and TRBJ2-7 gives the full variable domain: DAGVTQSPTHLIKTRGQQVTLRCSPKSGHDTVSWYQQALGQGPQFIFQYYEEEERQRGNFPDRFSGHQFPNYSSELNVNALLLGDSALYLCASSGGQGLAGSYEQYFGPGTRLTVT.

CDR3 sequence: CASSARSTNEKLFF. The CDR3 DNA is TGTGCCAGCAGTGCGCGCTCAACTAATGAAAAACTGTTTTTT. V is TRBV27 and J is TRBJ1-4; D gene unclear. CDR3 length equals 14 residues. CDR1 and CDR2 (germline): MNHEY, SMNVEV (reference sequence). Between the trimmed V and J ends, which lost 5 bases and 0 bases, there was a span of 7 bases.

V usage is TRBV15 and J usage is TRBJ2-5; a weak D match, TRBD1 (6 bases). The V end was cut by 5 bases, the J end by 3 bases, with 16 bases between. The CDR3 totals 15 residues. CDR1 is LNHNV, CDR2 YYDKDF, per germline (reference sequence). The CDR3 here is CATSYLGDRKETQYF. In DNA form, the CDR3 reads TGTGCCACCAGCTATCTGGGAGACAGGAAAGAGACCCAGTACTTC.

In DNA, the CDR3 is TGTGCCAGCAGCTTCGAAGCAGGGGGCAAATCTGATCCTCTGCGGTTCTTC. It encodes CASSFEAGGKSDPLRFF. The chain employs TRBV11-3 and TRBJ2-1, with 8 bases matching TRBD1. CDR3 size: 17 residues. V lost 3 bases, J lost 15 bases, and 22 bases stayed unmatched. Germline assignment: CDR1 SGHNT and CDR2 YENEEA.

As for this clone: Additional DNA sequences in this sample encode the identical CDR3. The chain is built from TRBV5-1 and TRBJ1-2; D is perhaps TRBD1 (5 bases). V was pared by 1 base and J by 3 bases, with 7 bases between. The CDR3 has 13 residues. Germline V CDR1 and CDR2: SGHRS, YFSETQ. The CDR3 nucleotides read TGCGCCAGCAGCTTGTCGGGGGACTATGGCTACACCTTC. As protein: CASSLSGDYGYTF.

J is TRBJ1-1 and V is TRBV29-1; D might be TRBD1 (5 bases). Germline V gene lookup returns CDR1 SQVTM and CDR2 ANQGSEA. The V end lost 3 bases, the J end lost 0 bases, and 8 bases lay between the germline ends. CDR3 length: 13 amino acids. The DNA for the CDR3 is TGCAGCGTTGAGGGGCGGCTGAACACTGAAGCTTTCTTT. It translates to CSVEGRLNTEAFF.

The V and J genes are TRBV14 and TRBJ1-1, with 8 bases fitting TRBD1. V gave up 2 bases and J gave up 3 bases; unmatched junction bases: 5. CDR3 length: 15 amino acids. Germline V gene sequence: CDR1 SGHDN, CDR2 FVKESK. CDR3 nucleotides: TGTGCCAGCAGCCAACTACAGGGGGGGTACACTGAAGCTTTCTTT. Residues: CASSQLQGGYTEAFF.

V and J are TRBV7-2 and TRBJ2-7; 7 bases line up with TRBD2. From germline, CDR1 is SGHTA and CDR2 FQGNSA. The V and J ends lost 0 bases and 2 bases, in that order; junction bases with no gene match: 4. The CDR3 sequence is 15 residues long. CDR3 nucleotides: TGTGCCAGCAGCTTAGCGAGAGCGGGACCCTACGAGCAGTACTTC. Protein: CASSLARAGPYEQYF.

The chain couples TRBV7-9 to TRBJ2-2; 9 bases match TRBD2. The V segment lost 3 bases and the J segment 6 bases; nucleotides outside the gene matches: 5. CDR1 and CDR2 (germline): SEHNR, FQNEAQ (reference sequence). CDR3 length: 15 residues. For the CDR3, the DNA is TGTGCCAGCAGCTTTGCGGGAGGGCCCTCCGGGGAGCTGTTTTTT. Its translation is CASSFAGGPSGELFF.

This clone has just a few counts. The CDR3 nucleotides read TGTGCCAGCAGCTTAGCCCTCGGGAGGAACTACGAGCAGTACTTC. Protein sequence: CASSLALGRNYEQYF. The chain combines TRBV7-2 with TRBJ2-7; TRBD2 agrees at 7 bases. Germline CDR1 and CDR2: SGHTA and FQGNSA. Unmatched junction bases numbered 5, after V lost 0 bases and J lost 3 bases. The CDR3 runs 15 residues.

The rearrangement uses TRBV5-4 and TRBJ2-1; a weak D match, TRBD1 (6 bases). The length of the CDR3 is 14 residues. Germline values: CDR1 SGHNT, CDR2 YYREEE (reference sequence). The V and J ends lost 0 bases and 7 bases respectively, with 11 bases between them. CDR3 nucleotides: TGTGCCAGCAGCTTGGACACTACAGGGAATGAGCAGTTCTTC. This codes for CASSLDTTGNEQFF.

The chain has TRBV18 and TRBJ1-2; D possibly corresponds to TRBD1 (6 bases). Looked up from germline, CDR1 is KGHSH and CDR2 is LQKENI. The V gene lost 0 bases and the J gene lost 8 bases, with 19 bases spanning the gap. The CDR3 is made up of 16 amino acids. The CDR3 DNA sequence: TGTGCCAGCTCACCACCTGAGAGGGGGAGCTCTACGGGCTACACCTTC. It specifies CASSPPERGSSTGYTF.

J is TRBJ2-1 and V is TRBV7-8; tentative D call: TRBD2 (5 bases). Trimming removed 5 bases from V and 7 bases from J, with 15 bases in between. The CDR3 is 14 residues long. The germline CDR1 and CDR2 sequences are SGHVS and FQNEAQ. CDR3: CASSKPTPGNEQFF. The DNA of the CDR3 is TGTGCCAGCAGCAAACCGACCCCGGGGAATGAGCAGTTCTTC.

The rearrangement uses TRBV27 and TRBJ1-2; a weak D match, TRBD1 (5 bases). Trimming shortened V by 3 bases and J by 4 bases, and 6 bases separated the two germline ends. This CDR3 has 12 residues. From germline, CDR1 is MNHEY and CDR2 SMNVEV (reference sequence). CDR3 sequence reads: CASSFRGYGYTF. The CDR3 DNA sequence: TGTGCCAGCAGTTTTAGGGGCTATGGCTACACCTTC.

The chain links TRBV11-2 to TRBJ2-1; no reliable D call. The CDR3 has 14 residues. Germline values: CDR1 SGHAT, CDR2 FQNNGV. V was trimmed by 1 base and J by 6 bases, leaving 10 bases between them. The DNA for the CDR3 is TGTGCCAGCAGCTTAGTGGAGATTTCCAATGAGCAGTTCTTC. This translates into CASSLVEISNEQFF.

For the CDR3, the DNA is TGTGCCACCAGTGACCCCATTCAGGGAGGTAATGAAAAACTGTTTTTT. Protein: CATSDPIQGGNEKLFF. V gene TRBV24-1 combines with J gene TRBJ1-4, with D tentatively TRBD1 (5 bases). This CDR3 comprises 16 residues. V gave up 4 bases and J gave up 4 bases, with 15 bases separating them. Germline CDR1 is KGHDR and CDR2 is SFDVKD.

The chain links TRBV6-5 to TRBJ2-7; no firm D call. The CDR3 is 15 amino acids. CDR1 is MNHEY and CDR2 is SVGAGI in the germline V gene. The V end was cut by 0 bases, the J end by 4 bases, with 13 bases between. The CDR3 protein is CASSYSSAFPYEQYF. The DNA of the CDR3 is TGTGCCAGCAGTTACTCGAGTGCTTTCCCTTACGAGCAGTACTTC.

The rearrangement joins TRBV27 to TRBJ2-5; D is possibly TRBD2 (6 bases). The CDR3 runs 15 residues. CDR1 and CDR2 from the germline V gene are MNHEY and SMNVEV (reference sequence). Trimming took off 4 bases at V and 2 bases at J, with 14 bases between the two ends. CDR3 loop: CASSSSRGIQETQYF. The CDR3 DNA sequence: TGTGCCAGCAGTTCCAGCCGGGGGATTCAAGAGACCCAGTACTTC.

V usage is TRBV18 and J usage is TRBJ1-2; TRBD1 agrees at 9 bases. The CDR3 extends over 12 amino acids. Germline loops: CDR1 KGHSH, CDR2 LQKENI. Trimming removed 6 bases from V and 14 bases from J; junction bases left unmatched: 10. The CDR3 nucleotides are TGTGCCAGCTCGCCGGACAGGGGATCGGAAACCTTC. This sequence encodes CASSPDRGSETF.

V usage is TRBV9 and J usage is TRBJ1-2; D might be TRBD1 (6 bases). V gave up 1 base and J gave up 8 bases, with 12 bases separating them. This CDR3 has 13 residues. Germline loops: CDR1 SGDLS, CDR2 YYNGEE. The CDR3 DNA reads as TGTGCCAGCAGCGTATCCGGGACATACGGCTACACCTTC. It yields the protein CASSVSGTYGYTF.

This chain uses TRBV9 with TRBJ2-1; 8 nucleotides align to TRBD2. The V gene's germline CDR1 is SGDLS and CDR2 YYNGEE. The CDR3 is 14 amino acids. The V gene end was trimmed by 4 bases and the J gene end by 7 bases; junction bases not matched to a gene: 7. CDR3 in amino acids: CASSMGLVMNEQFF. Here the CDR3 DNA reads TGTGCCAGCAGCATGGGACTAGTTATGAATGAGCAGTTCTTC.